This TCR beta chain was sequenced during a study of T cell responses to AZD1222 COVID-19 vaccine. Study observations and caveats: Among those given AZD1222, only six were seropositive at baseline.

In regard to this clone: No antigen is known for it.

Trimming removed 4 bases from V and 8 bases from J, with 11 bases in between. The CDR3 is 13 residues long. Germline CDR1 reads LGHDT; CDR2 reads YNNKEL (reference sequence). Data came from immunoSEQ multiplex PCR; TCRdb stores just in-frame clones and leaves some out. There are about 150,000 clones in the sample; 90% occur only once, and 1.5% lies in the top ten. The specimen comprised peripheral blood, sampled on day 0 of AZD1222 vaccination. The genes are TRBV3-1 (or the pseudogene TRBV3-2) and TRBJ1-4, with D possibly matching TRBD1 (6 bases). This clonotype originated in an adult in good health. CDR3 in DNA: TGTGCCAGCAGCCTCGGGGGGCAGGAAAAACTGTTTTTT. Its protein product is CASSLGGQEKLFF.